This T cell receptor (beta chain) was captured in a study of cytomegalovirus exposure and HLA in healthy donors (dated by TCRdb to between 2016 and 2019). About the study as a whole: According to an earlier analysis of around 600 of the donors, some 180 million T cells yielded 95 million to 140 million unique TCR beta sequences and 276 Gb of sequence data. An early release covering 550 to 650 HLA-typed donors comprised approximately 300 gigabases of sequencing data and around 80 million unique TCR sequences. Of the roughly 430 genotyped donors, over 70% fell in the genetic ancestry cluster associated with self-reported Caucasian donors. The aim of the study was to test whether cataloging public T cell receptors could identify signatures of past pathogen exposure. The study used immunosequencing to profile the T cell repertoires of approximately 640 subjects and linked those repertoires to cytomegalovirus serostatus. A separate validation cohort of roughly 130 different subjects was used in addition to the roughly 670-subject first cohort. To predict cytomegalovirus infection status, the study brought together high-throughput TCR immunosequencing, statistical association of individual TCRs with disease status, and machine learning. In a later analysis, previously published TCR beta repertoires from more than 500 donors were re-analyzed and high-resolution HLA genotyping was added so that TCR occurrence patterns could be studied. Rather than drawing on any new phenotypic data, the later analysis identified candidate immune exposures from TCR beta sequences and the way those sequences occurred across donors. To decide whether each TCR beta V gene segment behaved as functional or pseudogenic, an earlier analysis of 587 of the donors relied on high-throughput TCR beta sequencing. Donor age, sex, ethnicity and CMV serostatus were compiled alongside the repertoire data. In a later genetic analysis, genome-wide SNP genotypes for 398 of the 666 donors were used, and that subset was treated as a discovery cohort. All discovery cohort repertoires had been generated using a single sequencing platform. HLA typing included class I and class II loci at four-digit resolution. Typing coverage varied by locus: roughly 629-640 donors for A, B, C, DRB1 and DQB1; about 520 for DQA1; more than 600 for DPA1; roughly 450 for DPB1. Because of strong linkage in the cohort, five DR-DQ haplotypes were treated as single units for association and clustering. On average, about 240,000 unique TCR beta nucleotide sequences were sequenced per donor among a few hundred genotyped donors of the cohort, with roughly 18% of those sequences being non-productive.

The cohort comprised some 700 healthy bone marrow donors. Cohort members were all nominally healthy when sampled, although unrecorded immune exposures were likely present. The donor was CMV seronegative and was included in the group of 352 seronegative cohort members. A peripheral blood sample was collected from each donor, and TCR beta sequencing was performed on peripheral blood mononuclear cells. The Qiagen DNeasy Blood Extraction Kit was used to extract genomic DNA from the blood cell samples. Results and caveats for the whole study, not just this receptor: A cluster of highly shared sequence variants was judged likely to represent a technical artifact of the sequencing pipeline. According to a later analysis, TCR association rates differed among HLA loci, with DRB1 alleles showing the most associated TCRs and HLA-C alleles showing the fewest. The study listed 164 TCR beta chains as associated with cytomegalovirus. A further reported finding was that TCR beta sequences accurately predicted the HLA-A and HLA-B alleles for most subjects in the first cohort. About 17 rarely observed V segments, including chromosome 9 orphons, were excluded from the earlier analysis of several hundred of the donors because counts were too low. When HLA alleles, especially DR and DQ, strongly co-occurred, attributing TCR associations to individual alleles was difficult. Linkage disequilibrium might explain the correlated functional status among segregating V segments, but an unknown experimental factor could not be ruled out. In this cohort, only TCR beta chains were sequenced, and detectable features were limited by the absence of alpha or paired-chain data. Most CMV-associated TCR beta chains appeared to be HLA-restricted in a later analysis, and the HLA associations seemed to be driven largely by CMV exposure. In both the original and validation cohorts, the classifier was reported to diagnose cytomegalovirus status with high specificity and sensitivity. Most TCR sequences were seen in very few donors, while some public TCRs were found in many individuals. It was suggested by the authors that the approach could potentially be generalized to other disease states and immunological phenotypes. A few of the identified cytomegalovirus-associated TCR beta chains were confirmed in vitro to be specific for cytomegalovirus antigens. Several of the top co-occurrence clusters appeared to be linked to parvovirus B19, influenza, CMV and Epstein-Barr virus, according to a later analysis. An earlier analysis of around 540 of the donors showed that most TCR beta V segments appeared in productive rearrangements either about 90% or about 30% of the time, which broadly matched IMGT annotations. According to a later genetic analysis, donors in an Asian-associated ancestry cluster had fewer N-insertions in productive TCRs than the approximately 690-donor mean. In a later analysis, 15,000 to 20,000 TCR beta sequences were associated with specific HLA alleles at a false discovery rate of 0.05. Because some donors lacked HLA typing at each locus, the association tests relied only on the typed subset. The 87-base-pair reads could not distinguish some IMGT-functional V segments, including TRBV6-2 and TRBV6-3, so those segments were excluded. In a later analysis, HLA-associated TCR beta chains showed more clonal expansion and lower generation probabilities than non-associated chains that were equally common. CMV serostatus was the only immune exposure information available for the cohort. An association between a missense DCLRE1C variant and V-gene and J-gene trimming of TCR beta chains was found in a later genetic analysis and replicated in an independent cohort. Presence/absence analyses assumed roughly uniform sequencing depth across donors, an assumption that may not hold.

As to this clone: It lacks a known antigen. The record has no base qualities; no much larger clone is one base away.

Taken from cysteine to phenylalanine, the CDR3 has 15 residues. Only CDR3 DNA is held: 45 bases, read in frame from base 1. Ends trimmed: V by 6 bases, J by 7 bases; bases unmatched to a gene: 9. CDR1 and CDR2, looked up from the germline V gene, are MNHNS and SASEGT. Libraries were prepared through the immunoSEQ multiplex PCR assay. A mixture of 60 forward primers for TCR Vbeta segments and 13 reverse primers for TCR Jbeta segments was used in the multiplex PCR. Amplification of the CDR3 region of rearranged TCR beta genes was performed with a multiplex PCR assay on genomic DNA. On the Illumina HiSeq System, the amplified TCR beta libraries were sequenced as 87-base-pair reads. The authors' pipeline ran thus. In a later analysis, 80 million or so unique TCR beta chains were counted across the 690 or so repertoires, and around 10 million of these chains were shared by at least two donors. To remove PCR and sequencing errors, raw reads were error-corrected and collapsed into unique sequences using a nearest-neighbor algorithm that merged closely related sequences. To assign V, D and J gene segments, CDR3 sequences were aligned to IMGT reference sequences. Each retained sequence needed at least a six-nucleotide match to both a V gene segment and a J gene segment. A rearrangement counted as productive if the CDR3 had no stop codons and remained in frame with V and J, and every other rearrangement counted as non-productive. Following IMGT convention, CDR3 was defined as the stretch from the second conserved V-encoded cysteine up to the conserved J-encoded phenylalanine. The earlier analysis of about 560 of the donors excluded any sequence lacking an unambiguous match to a single V gene segment. In an earlier analysis of around 600 of the donors, V segments were called functional above 56.7% productive rearrangements and were called segregating when the between-donor standard deviation exceeded 5%. A statistical classification framework was built for diagnosing cytomegalovirus status from the catalog of TCR beta chain sequences. In a later analysis, V and J genes were assigned by comparing TCR nucleotide sequences against IMGT/GENE-DB human TR gene sequences. The TCRdist pipeline was used in a later analysis to assign CDR3 sequences and most-parsimonious VDJ recombination scenarios. In a later analysis, every TCR beta chain was defined by the combination of its CDR3 amino acid sequence and its V-gene family, and reads without a unique V-gene family were dropped. In a later analysis, fewer than 650 highly shared, low-generation-probability nucleotide sequences were removed to address suspected cross-contamination and a sequencing artifact. In a later analysis, a clonal expansion index for each public chain was calculated from normalized within-repertoire ranks of inferred template counts. In a later analysis, generation probabilities were computed with a VDJ recombination model fitted to out-of-frame rearrangements, and the resulting probabilities were checked against IGoR. Hypergeometric tests were used in a later analysis to score TCR-TCR, TCR-HLA and TCR-CMV co-occurrence, with a repertoire-size bias correction applied to the TCR pairs. A later analysis estimated false discovery rates by permuting HLA or CMV assignments 20 times. In a later analysis, co-occurring TCRs were grouped using DBSCAN, and TCRdist sequence similarity was added for clustering within HLA-allele-positive subsets. For co-occurrence clustering, repertoires with fewer than 30,000 or more than 120,000 public chains were excluded, along with four or five repertoires with anomalous nucleotide sharing. What TCRdb holds here is the immuneACCESS table cut down to in-frame rearrangements. Part of the clones is not present; checked against another copy, under half of the missing clones reflect an unresolved V gene, and the others are unexplained. V and J calls plus clone size are reproduced from that table; the DNA served to infer D and trimming. Across this sample there are about 150,000 clones, with about two thirds seen only once. The ten largest clones capture 1.5% to 2% of the sample.

This receptor was obtained from a woman younger than 35 in good health and CMV-seronegative. The chain was built from TRBV6-1 and TRBJ1-6; 7 central bases correspond to TRBD1. The sequencing sample was made of PBMCs. CDR3 sequence: CASRSGTDSNSPLHF. The bases read TGTGCCAGCAGGTCCGGGACAGATTCAAATTCACCCCTCCACTTT.